This TCR beta chain was retrieved from a study of OX40 agonist ivuxolimab in advanced cancers. Study-level information: It was permissible to have had prior anti-PD-1, anti-PD-L1 or anti-CTLA-4 therapy, and approximately 41% had some. Partial response was recorded in three patients: one hepatocellular carcinoma and two cutaneous melanoma cases.

Germline V gene data show CDR1 as SEHNR and CDR2 as FQNEAQ (reference sequence). CDR3 size: 11 residues. V was clipped by 1 base and J by 6 bases, with 4 bases between them. The protocol was immunoSEQ multiplex PCR, while the TCRdb copy is restricted to in-frame clones and leaves out a portion. The data hold about 84,000 clones, with roughly 94% observed a single time. This chain uses TRBV7-9 with TRBJ2-7; D is undetermined. The sequence derives from an adult with an advanced solid tumor such as melanoma, head and neck, liver or kidney cancer. The sample was CD4+ or CD8+ T cells sorted from blood, taken in a trial of the OX40 agonist ivuxolimab. CDR3: CASSLGTEQYF. The CDR3 bases are TGTGCCAGCAGCTTAGGTACCGAGCAGTACTTC.